This paragraph covers one T cell receptor beta chain sequence. Patients had HPV-negative, locally advanced oral cavity squamous cell carcinoma. This entry comes from a study of neoadjuvant anti-PD-1 for oral cavity cancer. Study-wide context: Around day 43, patients without progression received a fourth nivolumab dose before surgery.

The CDR3 is 15 amino acids. CDR1 and CDR2 (germline): MGHRA, YSYEKL. The V end was cut by 4 bases, the J end by 0 bases, with 11 bases between. Method: immunoSEQ multiplex PCR; TCRdb's copy keeps in-frame clones and lacks some. The data hold roughly 15,000 clones, with about 67% observed a single time. The origin of this receptor is a person between 35 and 79 years old with oral cavity squamous cell carcinoma. The chain carries TRBV4-1 and TRBJ2-3; no clear D gene. This specimen consisted of PBMCs, obtained before nivolumab (anti-PD-1) treatment. Written as DNA, the CDR3 is TGCGCCAGCAGCCTAGGGTATCATAGCACAGATACGCAGTATTTT. Residues: CASSLGYHSTDTQYF.